This paragraph reports one TCR beta chain. Antigen: not known. This specimen belongs to a study of yellow fever vaccine responses in identical twins. MiXCR was run by TCRdb on the RT-PCR reads, yielding one entry per CDR3 protein. The repertoire holds approximately 6,000 distinct CDR3 sequences, 50% to 80% seen once, with under 4.5% in the top ten. Trimming took 3 bases from V and 0 from J, leaving 18 bases between them. The CDR3 has 18 residues. Notes on the study in general: Vaccine T cell responses of twins reportedly seemed partly convergent and partly personalized.

The receptor comes from a woman aged 18-29 years who received the yellow fever vaccine. The genes are TRBV12-3 or TRBV12-4 and TRBJ2-1; D unresolved. The sample in question was T cells from blood (PBMCs), unsorted or a sorted subset (not recorded which), obtained before or after yellow fever vaccination (not recorded which). CDR3 sequence reads: CASSFVVARISSYNEQFF. The CDR3 nucleotides are TGTGCCAGCAGTTTTGTCGTGGCGAGGATCAGCTCCTACAATGAGCAGTTCTTC.